Detailed here is one T cell receptor (beta chain). Its matching antigen is unknown. This sample is part of a study of shared clonotypes between healthy human individuals. Whole-study context: The people who gave samples were two women and three men aged 18 to 49. Findings of the study overall: Clonotypes which were not shared had lower generation probabilities than clonotypes that all four donors shared.

The sorted-subset replicate PCRs were given 150 to 250 ng DNA, which is 27,000 or so T cell genomes. The assay was immunoSEQ multiplex PCR, and TCRdb's table has in-frame clones only and misses some. This sample has some 1.1 million clones, with 60% to 85% found just once. CDR3 size: 16 residues. Germline CDR1 and CDR2: SQVTM and ANQGSEA. V gave up 4 bases and J gave up 11 bases; unmatched junction bases: 16. The chain is built from TRBV29-1 and TRBJ1-4; TRBD1 agrees at 10 bases. The receptor was isolated from a young man in good health. Some clones in this sample may be carry-over from other donors' samples. Sample: memory CD4+ T cells from PBMCs. Subset: CD45RA-negative fraction. CDR3 amino acids: CSVAGFNGTGATKLFF. CDR3 bases: TGCAGCGTTGCCGGGTTTAACGGGACAGGGGCCACTAAACTGTTTTTT.